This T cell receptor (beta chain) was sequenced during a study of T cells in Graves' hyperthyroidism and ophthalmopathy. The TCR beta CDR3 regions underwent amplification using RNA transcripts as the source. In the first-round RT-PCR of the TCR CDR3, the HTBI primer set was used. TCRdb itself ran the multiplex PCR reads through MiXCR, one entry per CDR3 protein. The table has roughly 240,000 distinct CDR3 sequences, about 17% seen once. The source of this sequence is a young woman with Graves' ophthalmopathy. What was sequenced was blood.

The CDR3 is CARRGTYYEQYF. The CDR3 DNA reads TGCGCCAGGCGGGGGACCTACTACGAGCAGTACTTC. V usage is TRBV5-1 and J usage is TRBJ2-7, with 7 bases matching TRBD2. CDR3 length: 12 residues. Germline assignment: CDR1 SGHRS and CDR2 YFSETQ. Trimming at V came to 8 bases and at J to 3 bases, leaving 5 bases not matched to a gene.